This TCR beta chain was observed in a study of molecular identifiers for immune sequencing clone quantification. There are many counts of this clonotype. With listed TCR primers and previously described methods, bulk TCR libraries were prepared. One entry per CDR3 protein results from TCRdb running MiXCR on the PCR reads. The data show roughly 630,000 distinct CDR3 sequences, around 25% seen once. The CDR3 length is 13 residues. V lost 6 bases and J 4 bases, leaving 7 bases between the germline ends. Germline lookup yields CDR1 LGHNA and CDR2 YSLEER. The clonotype comes from a human donor in good health. Some libraries in this study had Jurkat cell RNA spiked in. J is TRBJ2-6 and V is TRBV4-3; D is unclear. Sample: naive CD8+ T cells from blood, with Jurkat cell RNA spiked in. The sample's subset: FACS-sorted CD8+CD4-CCR7+CD45RA+ naive T cells. This CDR3 reads CASRPLGANVLTF. CDR3 coding DNA: TGCGCCAGCAGGCCACTGGGGGCCAACGTCCTGACTTTC.